This T cell receptor (beta chain) was sequenced during a study of T cells in Graves' hyperthyroidism and ophthalmopathy. Study-wide context: Blood from the periphery was taken at initial diagnosis, before any treatment.

A word on this clonotype: The antigen remains unidentified.

Regarding the study as a whole: In the blood, most expanded thyroid clonotypes above 0.001 appeared as well.

It was considered stable Graves' hyperthyroidism when ophthalmopathy did not progress within 18 months. Amplification yielded TCR beta CDR3 regions, with RNA transcripts as the source. HTBI primers were the set used in a first-round RT-PCR of the TCR CDR3. One entry per CDR3 protein, called by TCRdb with MiXCR from the multiplex PCR reads. The sample records about 380,000 distinct CDR3 sequences, over 11% being singletons. The sequencing sample was made of blood. The receptor comes from a woman aged 60-75 years with Graves' hyperthyroidism.

CDR3 protein: CASSRAGRGGNTIYF. The CDR3 DNA reads as TGCGCCAGCAGCCGGGCGGGGCGTGGGGGAAACACCATATATTTT. The chain links TRBV4-1 to TRBJ1-3; possibly TRBD1 for D (5 bases). The V end was cut by 4 bases, the J end by 4 bases, with 14 bases between. The CDR3 loop spans 15 amino acids. CDR1 and CDR2 (germline): MGHRA, YSYEKL.